Following are 13 T cell receptor beta chains from one sample sequenced in a study of persistence of HIV-infected CD4 T cells. Cells were stimulated nonspecifically with anti-CD3/anti-CD28 magnetic beads. Sorting of responding CD4+ T cells relied on upregulated CD40 ligand together with CD69. These receptors have no identified antigens. The libraries were made with immunoSEQ version 4 in survey mode. Sequencing was performed with immunoSEQ multiplex PCR; in TCRdb, only in-frame clones are kept and a portion is missing. Of 35,000 to 50,000 clones in the sample, 91% were seen once. Material: CD4+ T cells sorted from PBMCs after 18-hour stimulation, obtained from a patient who received antiretroviral therapy. The receptors shown here come from an adult man with HIV who was CMV-seropositive.

The J gene is TRBJ2-7, the V gene TRBV24-1; either TRBD1 or TRBD2 may supply D (6 bases each). The CDR3 runs to 13 residues. The V gene lost 12 bases and the J gene lost 0 bases, with 14 bases spanning the gap. The germline gives CDR1 KGHDR, CDR2 SFDVKD. The CDR3 sequence is CARRRGASYEQYF. DNA for the CDR3: TGTGCCCGCCGGAGGGGGGCCTCCTACGAGCAGTACTTC.

The chain is built from TRBV9 and TRBJ2-7, with D unresolved. The CDR3 is 13 amino acids. The V gene lost 4 bases and the J gene lost 6 bases, with 14 bases spanning the gap. Germline values: CDR1 SGDLS, CDR2 YYNGEE. CDR3 coding DNA: TGTGCCAGCAGCCCCTCGGACCGTTTCGAGCAGTACTTC. This gives the protein CASSPSDRFEQYF. Variable domain in full (rest from reference TRBV9 and TRBJ2-7): DSGVTQTPKHLITATGQRVTLRCSPRSGDLSVYWYQQSLDQGLQFLIQYYNGEERAKGNILERFSAQQFPDLHSELNLSSLELGDSALYFCASSPSDRFEQYFGPGTRLTVT.

The genes are TRBV15 and TRBJ1-1; perhaps TRBD1 as D (6 bases). Trimming shortened V by 0 bases and J by 4 bases, and 9 bases separated the two germline ends. CDR3 length equals 14 residues. The V gene's germline CDR1 is LNHNV and CDR2 YYDKDF (reference sequence). CDR3 region: CATSRDRGGTEAFF. The CDR3 DNA is TGTGCCACCAGCAGAGATAGGGGGGGCACTGAAGCTTTCTTT.

CDR3 bases: TGTGCCAGCAGTTTTAGCGGCGTTGGAAGGCAGTATTTT. It yields the protein CASSFSGVGRQYF. V is TRBV27 and J is TRBJ2-3; possibly TRBD2 for D (6 bases). The germline V and J ends were trimmed by 3 bases and 11 bases, with 15 bases remaining between them. Germline-derived CDR1 and CDR2 are MNHEY and SMNVEV (reference sequence). CDR3 length: 13 amino acids.

The rearrangement links TRBV5-1 to TRBJ2-3, with unresolved D. The length of the CDR3 is 14 residues. Trimming took 1 base from V and 1 from J, leaving 7 bases between them. The V gene's germline CDR1 is SGHRS and CDR2 YFSETQ. The CDR3 sequence: CASSLIPGTDTQYF. The CDR3 DNA sequence: TGCGCCAGCAGCTTGATTCCGGGCACAGATACGCAGTATTTT.

The V and J genes are TRBV19 and TRBJ2-2; D may be TRBD1 (5 bases). Germline-derived CDR1 and CDR2 are LNHDA and SQIVND (reference sequence). V was shortened by 3 bases and J by 5 bases, with 10 bases between the two germline ends. This CDR3 is 14 amino acids long. As DNA, the CDR3 is TGTGCCAGTAGTATCGGACAAGTAACCGGGGAGCTGTTTTTT. Protein: CASSIGQVTGELFF. Supplemented by reference TRBV19 and TRBJ2-2, the full variable domain reads DGGITQSPKYLFRKEGQNVTLSCEQNLNHDAMYWYRQDPGQGLRLIYYSQIVNDFQKGDIAEGYSVSREKKESFPLTVTSAQKNPTAFYLCASSIGQVTGELFFGEGSRLTVL.

This clone was detected once. The J gene is TRBJ1-6, the V gene TRBV29-1, with 9 bases identical to TRBD1. CDR1 is SQVTM, CDR2 ANQGSEA, per germline. This CDR3 spans 13 amino acids. The V and J ends lost 4 bases and 7 bases, in that order; junction bases with no gene match: 2. CDR3 in amino acids: CSVADRGNSPLHF. The CDR3, as DNA: TGCAGCGTTGCTGACAGGGGGAATTCACCCCTCCACTTT.

The gene calls are TRBV28 and TRBJ2-7; 8 nucleotides match TRBD1. The CDR3 loop spans 14 amino acids. CDR1 and CDR2 from the germline V gene are MDHEN and SYDVKM. The ends lost 5 bases at V and 5 bases at J; junction bases unmatched: 8. The CDR3: CASSLRQGRHEQYF. Written as DNA, the CDR3 is TGTGCCAGCAGTCTCCGACAGGGGCGCCACGAGCAGTACTTC.

This chain connects TRBV2 to TRBJ2-7; 8 bases fit TRBD2. The junction had 9 bases not matched to a gene; V was cut back by 4 bases and J by 10 bases. The germline V gene encodes CDR1 SNHLY and CDR2 FYNNEI. The CDR3 is 13 residues long. The chain's CDR3 is CASSGIGRGEQYF. The DNA of the CDR3 is TGTGCCAGCAGTGGGATCGGGCGGGGGGAACAGTACTTC.

V usage is TRBV10-2 and J usage is TRBJ1-1; 9 bases agree with TRBD1. The germline CDR1 and CDR2 sequences are WSHSY and SAAADI. The junction had 4 bases not matched to a gene; V was cut back by 8 bases and J by 3 bases. The CDR3 contains 13 residues. The CDR3 coding sequence is TGCGCCAGCGGGCGACAGGGGGACACTGAAGCTTTCTTT. This codes for CASGRQGDTEAFF.

Regarding this clone: An end of the junction differs from the germline gene, which may be a read error. The chain couples TRBV2 to TRBJ1-1; TRBD1 matches 7 bases. Germline V gene data show CDR1 as SNHLY and CDR2 as FYNNEI. This CDR3 has 15 amino acids. The CDR3 bases are TGTGCCAGCATTGAAGGGGGCTTTGGGAACACTGAAGCTTTCTTT. This sequence encodes CASIEGGFGNTEAFF.

V gene TRBV5-1 combines with J gene TRBJ2-6; unclear D gene. The CDR3 runs to 15 residues. Germline CDR1 reads SGHRS; CDR2 reads YFSETQ. V shed 4 bases and J shed 2 bases, with 10 bases lying between them. Here the CDR3 DNA reads TGCGCCAGCAGCCTTACAAGCGCTGGGGCCAACGTCCTGACTTTC. Amino acids: CASSLTSAGANVLTF.

V gene TRBV5-4 combines with J gene TRBJ2-1; D is perhaps TRBD1 or TRBD2 (5 bases each). The germline V and J ends were trimmed by 4 bases and 6 bases, with 5 bases remaining between them. The CDR3 contains 11 residues. Germline loops: CDR1 SGHNT, CDR2 YYREEE (reference sequence). DNA of the CDR3: TGTGCCAGCAGCGGGGGCAATGAGCAGTTCTTC. Translating gives CASSGGNEQFF.